The entry below describes one T cell receptor beta chain. The record originates from a study of T cell changes during pregnancy in multiple sclerosis. Produced via immunoSEQ multiplex PCR; TCRdb's table is partial and in-frame only. The sample has about 53,000 clones; approximately 91% are singletons. The specimen was CD4+ T cells from peripheral blood mononuclear cells, collected in the third trimester of pregnancy. The TCR was taken from a female donor with multiple sclerosis, enrolled in a pregnancy study.

CDR3 in DNA: TGTGCCAGCAGTGAAGAGGGGCGGGGAGGGTATGGCTACACCTTC. Encoded protein: CASSEEGRGGYGYTF. The chain employs TRBV6-1 and TRBJ1-2, with D possibly being TRBD1 (5 bases). The V gene's germline CDR1 is MNHNS and CDR2 SASEGT. Deletions cut 1 base from V and 5 bases from J, with 14 bases between. The CDR3 has 15 amino acids.